This T cell receptor beta chain was documented in a study of control samples from healthy donors and cancer patients. Produced via immunoSEQ multiplex PCR; TCRdb's table is partial and in-frame only. Altogether 250,000 to 300,000 clones are present, roughly 87% being singletons, with the ten largest covering 10% to 15%. CDR1 is SGHNT and CDR2 is YYREEE in the germline V gene (reference sequence). The ends were cut back, 6 bases at V and 4 bases at J, with 14 bases in the middle. The CDR3 covers 15 residues. Material for sequencing was PBMCs. This receptor was taken from a woman in her sixties or seventies with lung cancer. The V and J genes are TRBV5-4 and TRBJ2-6; D could derive from TRBD1 or TRBD2 (5 bases each). The CDR3 here is CASTRGARGANVLTF. Here the CDR3 DNA reads TGTGCCAGCACCCGAGGGGCGCGAGGGGCCAACGTCCTGACTTTC.